This TCR beta chain comes out of a study of blood T cell repertoires in COVID-19 (dated by TCRdb to 2018 to 2021). As for the study more broadly: Samples from collaborators originated in the United States, Italy and Spain and spanned both the acute and convalescent phases of COVID-19. The material from the prospective study consisted of cDNA or gDNA derived from T cells, B-cell-depleted T cells, or PBMCs. The samples were drawn from the first 160 participants of the ongoing ImmuneRACE study and from some 1,300 subjects provided by 6 global collaborators. Sample metadata almost always included a de-identified subject ID, COVID-19 status, age in years and sex. The repertoires were released in a freely available public database intended as a resource for research on the immune response to SARS-CoV-2. Where available, HLA class I and class II types were taken from metadata supplied by the sample provider and were not determined by assay-based typing. Deeply sampled blood TCRbeta repertoires from subjects exposed to, actively infected with, or recovered from COVID-19 were included in the dataset. General conclusions and limits of the study: Clinical and demographic metadata were provided uncurated, with the amount varying by source and participant.

Comments on this clone: Its antigen is currently not known. No base quality values were provided; no much bigger clone lies one nucleotide off.

V is shortened by 5 bases, J by 8 bases, and the region joining them spans 15 bases. Counted from cysteine to phenylalanine, this CDR3 has 13 amino acids. Only the CDR3 part of the read is kept: 39 bases, read in frame from the first base. TCRbeta CDR3 regions were amplified from genomic DNA by means of the immunoSEQ Assay, a bias-controlled multiplex PCR. Under the source paper's analysis protocol: The number of nucleated cells in each sample was estimated from the amplification of reference gene primers within the assay. Sequence reads were collapsed and filtered to measure the absolute abundance of every unique TCRbeta CDR3 rearrangement. For each sample, productive Simpson clonality was calculated as the square root of Simpson's diversity index over productive rearrangements. TCRdb stores this immuneACCESS table with in-frame sequences only. Part of the clones is absent; in the studies checked, under half of the shortfall reflects unresolved V genes, and no reason is known for the rest. That table gives V, J and clone size, and the DNA gave D and trimming. This sample lists around 130,000 clones; approximately 83% were detected once. 8% of the sample is taken by the ten largest.

Collaborating institutions collected whole blood in K2EDTA tubes following their own protocols. Collaborator samples were shipped for TCRbeta analysis as frozen whole blood, isolated PBMCs, or DNA extracted from either sample type. The sequence joins TRBV12-3 or TRBV12-4 to TRBJ1-2; confidence is insufficient to name the D gene. Sample: peripheral blood. The sequence was collected from a human donor in a cohort sampled during active COVID-19. The sequenced DNA is TGTGCCAGCAGTCGTCCGACCGGGGAAGGCTACACCTTC. This translates into CASSRPTGEGYTF.